This entry is about one TCR beta chain. The antigen is unknown. This specimen comes from a study of siplizumab effects on memory and regulatory T cells. CDR1 and CDR2 from the germline V gene are SGHTA and FQGTGA. Trimming stripped 5 bases from V and 7 bases from J, with 14 bases between. The CDR3 contains 14 residues. Study-level findings and limits: Naive T cells looked more diverse than memory cells and looked like major alloresponse contributors. Alloreactive sequences that could be traced to unstimulated CD4+ memory cells showed a significant reduction under siplizumab. There were only a minor fraction of alloreactive clones that mapped to unstimulated subsets.

This table comes from immunoSEQ multiplex PCR, and its TCRdb copy is limited to in-frame clones, with some not included. The sample includes more than 75,000 clones, approximately 96% of them seen just once. The chain is built from TRBV7-3 and TRBJ2-2; no clear D. The receptor comes from a human donor in good health. The sample taken for sequencing was naive CD4+ T cells sorted from blood. The CDR3 here is CASSLNGPFGELFF. The CDR3 DNA sequence: TGTGCCAGCAGCCTTAACGGGCCTTTCGGGGAGCTGTTTTTT.